This T cell receptor beta chain emerged from a study of human T cells and chemical hapten exposure (dated by TCRdb to the early 2020s). About the study as a whole: For sensitization, 2% DPC in acetone was applied to a 2 cm by 2 cm area of upper inner arm skin. Blood was sampled from patients pre-sensitization (week 0) and at 2, 6 and about 24 weeks after DPC sensitization. For TCR sequencing, blood came from twenty-nine alopecia patients at anywhere from one to four time points (pre-sensitization, 2, 6 and 24 weeks). Patch tests used Finn chambers with 0.01% DPC on the upper back, scored after 6 days by International Contact Dermatitis Research Group standards. The libraries were sequenced as a pool, and the TCR yield per sample differed mostly because of small variations in library volumes within the pool. Patients additionally received weekly therapeutic DPC doses to the scalp throughout the approximately 24-week study period. The patient cohort, mostly female, included alopecia areata with under or over 50% scalp involvement, alopecia totalis and alopecia universalis. This study followed changes in the peripheral blood TCR repertoire in vivo during primary and secondary sensitization of alopecia patients to the hapten diphenylcyclopropenone (DPC).

Libraries were built with RACE. TCRdb records NextSeq 500 as the sequencer. During library preparation, unique molecular identifiers were attached to individual cDNA molecules so that TCRs could be counted quantitatively and reproducibly. From each blood RNA sample, both TCR alpha and TCR beta chains were sequenced. The original methods were these. A median of about 100,000 TCRs per sample was observed, with a range of 23,224 to 690,600. V, J and CDR3 annotation of the TCR reads was performed with the Decombinator software suite. For the PS versus PT1 abundance plots, all samples were subsampled to the same number of TCRs (28,000). Expanded TCRs were defined as absent before sensitization and observed at least eight times at the 2-week time point. TCRdb reanalyzed the raw reads on its own, using fastp at Q25 for trimming and MiXCR for clone calling, and kept in-frame beta chains. Every CDR3 protein is listed once, alongside the most common genes and DNA of its rows. It is TCRdb's table, rather than the study itself, that gives the V and J calls and clone size. Across this sample there are about 400,000 distinct CDR3 sequences, with just under 6.5% seen only once. Roughly 5.4% of the sample is in the top ten clones.

Paper-wide results and their limitations: Compared with pre-sensitization or healthy control sets, expanded TCRs formed significantly more large CDR3 similarity clusters, which is consistent with antigen-driven responses. A positive correlation was found between the number of PT1 expanded TCRs and patch test score, with significance reached at thresholds 8, 16 and 32 but not 4. The number of TCRs above 1 in 1000 frequency did not change with DPC sensitization; there was no evidence of global repertoire structure alterations. Because every patient had alopecia, a presumed autoimmune disease, the patients' immune response might differ from that of healthy individuals. After repeated subsampling, changes were observed in the strength of the expansion versus patch-test correlation and in the threshold at which the correlation became significant.

This specimen's time point label, per the study, means: patch test 2, 6 weeks after DPC sensitization. In light of the paper, this sample's treatment or condition label describes: therapeutic diphenylcyclopropenone sensitization with weekly scalp DPC. Blood at each patch-test visit was drawn before the patch test was applied. Patients were considered eligible if aged 18 to 70, diagnosed with alopecia and deemed suitable for DPC therapy, and patients were excluded if pregnant. Total RNA was extracted from unfractionated whole blood collected in Tempus Blood RNA tubes. This clonotype is classified as medium-sized (0.01 to 0.1%). There is no known antigen for this receptor. Per-base qualities were not stored, and no clone one base away is much larger. The CDR3 runs 13 residues from the cysteine to the phenylalanine. The DNA shown is the 39-base CDR3, in frame from base 1. V is cut by 5 bases and J by 0 bases, and the space between the germline ends is 8 bases. CDR1 is given as MNHEY and CDR2 as SVGAGI, both from the germline V gene.

Source: whole blood, taken in connection with sensitization to the hapten diphenylcyclopropenone (DPC). The receptor's source is a woman under 30 with alopecia areata. Some clones in this sample may be carry-over from other donors' samples. In this chain, TRBV6-5 is recombined with TRBJ2-7; the D gene lacks a confident call. CDR3 reads: CASSRPNSYEQYF. The DNA sequence is given as TGTGCCAGCAGTCGCCCGAACTCCTACGAGCAGTACTTC.